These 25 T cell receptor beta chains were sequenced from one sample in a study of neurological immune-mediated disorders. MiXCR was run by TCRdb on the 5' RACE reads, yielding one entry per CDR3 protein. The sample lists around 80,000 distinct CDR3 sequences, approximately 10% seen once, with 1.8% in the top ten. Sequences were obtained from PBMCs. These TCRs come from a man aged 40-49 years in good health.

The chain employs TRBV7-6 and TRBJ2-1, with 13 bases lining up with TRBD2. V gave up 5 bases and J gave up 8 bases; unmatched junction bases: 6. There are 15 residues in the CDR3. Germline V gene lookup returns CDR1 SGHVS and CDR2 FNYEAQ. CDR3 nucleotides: TGTGCCAGCAGCGCTACTAGCGGGGGGGCCGATGAGCAGTTCTTC. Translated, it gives CASSATSGGADEQFF.

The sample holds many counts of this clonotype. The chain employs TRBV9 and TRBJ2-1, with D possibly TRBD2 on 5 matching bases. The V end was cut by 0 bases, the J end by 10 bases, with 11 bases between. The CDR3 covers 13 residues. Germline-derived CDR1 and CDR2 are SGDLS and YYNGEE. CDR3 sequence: CASSVGGVGEQFF. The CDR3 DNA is TGTGCCAGCAGCGTAGGGGGAGTCGGCGAGCAGTTCTTC.

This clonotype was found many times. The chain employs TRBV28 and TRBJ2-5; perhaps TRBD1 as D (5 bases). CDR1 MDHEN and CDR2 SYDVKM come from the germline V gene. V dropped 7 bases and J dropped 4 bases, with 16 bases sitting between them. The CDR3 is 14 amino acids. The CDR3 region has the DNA TGTGCCAGCACCCCAGGCAGGGAAGGAGAGACCCAGTACTTC. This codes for CASTPGREGETQYF.

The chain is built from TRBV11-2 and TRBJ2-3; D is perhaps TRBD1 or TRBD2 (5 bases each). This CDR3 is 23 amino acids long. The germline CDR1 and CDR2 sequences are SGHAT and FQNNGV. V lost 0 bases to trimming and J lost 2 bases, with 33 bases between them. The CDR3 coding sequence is TGTGCCAGCAGCTTAGATCACACCGGGGACGAAGGCAGGGAAGCTCCCCTCACAGATACGCAGTATTTT. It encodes CASSLDHTGDEGREAPLTDTQYF.

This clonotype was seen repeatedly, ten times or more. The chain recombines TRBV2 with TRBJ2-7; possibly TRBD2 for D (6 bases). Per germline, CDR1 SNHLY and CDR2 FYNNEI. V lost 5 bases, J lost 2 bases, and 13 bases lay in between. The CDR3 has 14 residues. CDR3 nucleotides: TGTGCCAGCAGTTCCGGGACTGGGACCTACGAGCAGTACTTC. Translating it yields CASSSGTGTYEQYF. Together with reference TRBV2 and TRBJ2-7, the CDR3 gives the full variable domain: EPEVTQTPSHQVTQMGQEVILRCVPISNHLYFYWYRQILGQKVEFLVSFYNNEISEKSEIFDDQFSVERPDGSNFTLKIRSTKLEDSAMYFCASSSGTGTYEQYFGPGTRLTVT.

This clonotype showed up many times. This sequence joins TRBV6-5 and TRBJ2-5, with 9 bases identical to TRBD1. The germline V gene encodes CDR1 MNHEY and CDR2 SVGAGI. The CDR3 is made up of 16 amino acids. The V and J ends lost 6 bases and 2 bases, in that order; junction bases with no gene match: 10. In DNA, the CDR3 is TGTGCCAGCAGAAACAGGGGGCTGGTGGGACAAGAGACCCAGTACTTC. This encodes CASRNRGLVGQETQYF.

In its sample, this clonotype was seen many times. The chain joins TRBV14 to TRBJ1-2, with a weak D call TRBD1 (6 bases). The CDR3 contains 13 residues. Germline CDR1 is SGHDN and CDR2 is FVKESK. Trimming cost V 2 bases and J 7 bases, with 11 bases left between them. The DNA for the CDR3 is TGTGCCAGCAGCCAAACTCTACAGGGTGGCTACACCTTC. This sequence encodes CASSQTLQGGYTF.

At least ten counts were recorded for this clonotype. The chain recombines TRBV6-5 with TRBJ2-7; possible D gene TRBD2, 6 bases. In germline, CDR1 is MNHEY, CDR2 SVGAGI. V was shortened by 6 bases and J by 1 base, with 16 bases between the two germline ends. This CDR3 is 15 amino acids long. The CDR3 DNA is TGTGCCAGCAGGCCAACAGCGGGCGGATCCTACGAGCAGTACTTC. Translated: CASRPTAGGSYEQYF.

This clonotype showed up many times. CDR3 sequence: CASSSQREDTYEQYF. The CDR3 region has the DNA TGTGCCAGCAGTTCTCAACGGGAGGACACCTACGAGCAGTACTTC. The chain uses TRBV28 and TRBJ2-7; TRBD2 aligns across 7 bases. This CDR3 contains 15 residues. CDR1 MDHEN and CDR2 SYDVKM come from the germline V gene. V was pared by 4 bases and J by 2 bases, with 8 bases of the junction left unmatched.

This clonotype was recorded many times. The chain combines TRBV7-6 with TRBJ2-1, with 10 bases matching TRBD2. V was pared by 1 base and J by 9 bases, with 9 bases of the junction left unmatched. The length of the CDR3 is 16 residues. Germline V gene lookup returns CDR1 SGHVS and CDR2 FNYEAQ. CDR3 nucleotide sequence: TGTGCCAGCAGCTTAGGCCCAGCGGGGGGGCCCGGTGAGCAGTTCTTC. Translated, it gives CASSLGPAGGPGEQFF.

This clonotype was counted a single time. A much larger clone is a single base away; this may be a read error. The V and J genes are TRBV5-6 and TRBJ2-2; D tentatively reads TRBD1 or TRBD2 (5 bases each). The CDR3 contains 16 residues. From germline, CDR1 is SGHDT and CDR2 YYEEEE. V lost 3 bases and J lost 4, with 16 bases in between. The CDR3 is CASSSYRDVGTGELFF. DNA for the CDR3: TGTGCCAGCAGCTCCTACCGGGACGTAGGCACCGGGGAGCTGTTTTTT.

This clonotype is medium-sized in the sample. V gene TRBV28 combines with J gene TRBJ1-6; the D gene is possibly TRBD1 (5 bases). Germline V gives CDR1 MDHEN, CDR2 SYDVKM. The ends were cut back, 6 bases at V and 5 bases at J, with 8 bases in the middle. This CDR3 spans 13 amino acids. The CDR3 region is CASRVGDNSPLHF. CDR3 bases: TGTGCCAGCAGAGTGGGGGATAATTCACCCCTCCACTTT.

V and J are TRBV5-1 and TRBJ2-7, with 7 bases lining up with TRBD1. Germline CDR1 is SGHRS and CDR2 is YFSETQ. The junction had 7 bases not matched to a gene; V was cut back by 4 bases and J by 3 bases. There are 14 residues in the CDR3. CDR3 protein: CASSGQGVFYEQYF. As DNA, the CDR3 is TGCGCCAGCAGCGGTCAGGGGGTGTTCTACGAGCAGTACTTC.

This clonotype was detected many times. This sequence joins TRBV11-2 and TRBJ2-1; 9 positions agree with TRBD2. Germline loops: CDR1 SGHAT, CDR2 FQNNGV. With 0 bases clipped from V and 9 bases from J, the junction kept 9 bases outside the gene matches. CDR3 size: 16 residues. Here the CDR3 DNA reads TGTGCCAGCAGCTTAGATCCGGGCGGGGGGGCCAGTGAGCAGTTCTTC. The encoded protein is CASSLDPGGGASEQFF.

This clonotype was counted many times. CDR3 DNA: TGCAGTGCCTTGCCACTGGGGCCTTTTTACATTCAGTACTTC. This encodes CSALPLGPFYIQYF. V is TRBV20-1 and J is TRBJ2-4, with D tentatively TRBD1 (5 bases). V lost 6 bases to trimming and J lost 8 bases, with 20 bases between them. The germline CDR1 and CDR2 sequences are DFQATT and SNEGSKA (reference sequence). CDR3 length equals 14 residues.

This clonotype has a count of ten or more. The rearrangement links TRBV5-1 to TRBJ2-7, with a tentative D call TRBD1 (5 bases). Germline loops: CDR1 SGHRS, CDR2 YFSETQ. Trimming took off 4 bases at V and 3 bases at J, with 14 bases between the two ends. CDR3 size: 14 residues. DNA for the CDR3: TGCGCCAGCAGCCAGCAGGGTGGGGTCTACGAGCAGTACTTC. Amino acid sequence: CASSQQGGVYEQYF.

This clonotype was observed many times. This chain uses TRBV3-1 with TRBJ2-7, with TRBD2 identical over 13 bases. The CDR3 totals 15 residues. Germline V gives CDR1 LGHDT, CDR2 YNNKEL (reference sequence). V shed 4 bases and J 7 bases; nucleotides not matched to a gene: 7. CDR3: CASSPTSGGHREQYF. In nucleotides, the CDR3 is TGTGCCAGCAGCCCGACTAGCGGGGGGCACCGGGAGCAGTACTTC.

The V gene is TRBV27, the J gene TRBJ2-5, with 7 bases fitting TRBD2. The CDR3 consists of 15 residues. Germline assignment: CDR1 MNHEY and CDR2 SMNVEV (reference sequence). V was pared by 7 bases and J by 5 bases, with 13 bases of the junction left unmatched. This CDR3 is CASIPGLSGQETQYF. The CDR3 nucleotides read TGTGCCAGCATTCCGGGACTATCGGGGCAGGAGACCCAGTACTTC.

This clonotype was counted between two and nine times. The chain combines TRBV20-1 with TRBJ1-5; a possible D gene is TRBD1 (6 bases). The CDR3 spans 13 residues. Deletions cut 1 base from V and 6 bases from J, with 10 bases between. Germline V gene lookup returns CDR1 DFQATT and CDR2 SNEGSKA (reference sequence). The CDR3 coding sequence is TGCAGTGCTAGAGGAGGGGGTGGTCAGCCCCAGCATTTT. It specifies CSARGGGGQPQHF.

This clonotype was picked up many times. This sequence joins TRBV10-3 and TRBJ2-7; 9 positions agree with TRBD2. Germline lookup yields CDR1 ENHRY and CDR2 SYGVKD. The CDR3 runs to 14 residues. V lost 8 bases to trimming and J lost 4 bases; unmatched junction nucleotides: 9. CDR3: CAISGLADKYEQYF. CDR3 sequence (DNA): TGTGCCATCTCGGGACTAGCCGATAAGTACGAGCAGTACTTC.

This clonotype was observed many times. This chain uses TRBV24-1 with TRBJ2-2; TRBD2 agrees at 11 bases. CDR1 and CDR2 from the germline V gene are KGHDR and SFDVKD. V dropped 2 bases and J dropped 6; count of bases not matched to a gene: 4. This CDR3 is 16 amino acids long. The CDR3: CATSDYSGRAAGELFF. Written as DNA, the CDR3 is TGTGCCACCAGTGATTATAGCGGGAGGGCCGCCGGGGAGCTGTTTTTT.

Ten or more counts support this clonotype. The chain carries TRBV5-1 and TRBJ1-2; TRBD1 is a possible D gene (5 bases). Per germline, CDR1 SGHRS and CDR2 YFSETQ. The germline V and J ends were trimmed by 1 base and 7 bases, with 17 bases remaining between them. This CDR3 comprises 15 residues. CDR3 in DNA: TGCGCCAGCAGCTTGTTCGAGGGGCACTCCGGTGGCTACACCTTC. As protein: CASSLFEGHSGGYTF.

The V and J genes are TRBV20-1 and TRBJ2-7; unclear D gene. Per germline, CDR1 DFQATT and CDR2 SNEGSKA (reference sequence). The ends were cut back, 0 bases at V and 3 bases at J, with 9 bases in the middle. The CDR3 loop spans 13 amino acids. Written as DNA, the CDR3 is TGCAGTGCTAGAGATACCTCATACTACGAGCAGTACTTC. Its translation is CSARDTSYYEQYF.

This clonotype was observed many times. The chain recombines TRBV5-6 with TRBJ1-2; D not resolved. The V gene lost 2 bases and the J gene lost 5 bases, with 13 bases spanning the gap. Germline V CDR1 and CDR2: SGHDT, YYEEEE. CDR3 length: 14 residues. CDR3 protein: CASSFPPRDYGYTF. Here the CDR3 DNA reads TGTGCCAGCAGCTTTCCTCCTCGTGATTATGGCTACACCTTC.

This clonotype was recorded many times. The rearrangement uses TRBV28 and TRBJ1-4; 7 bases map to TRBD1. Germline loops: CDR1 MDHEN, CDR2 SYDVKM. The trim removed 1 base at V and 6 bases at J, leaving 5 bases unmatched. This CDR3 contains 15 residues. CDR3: CASSLLPGGDEKLFF. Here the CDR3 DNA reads TGTGCCAGCAGTTTATTACCAGGGGGAGATGAAAAACTGTTTTTT. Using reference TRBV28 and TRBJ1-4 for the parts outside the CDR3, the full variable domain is DVKVTQSSRYLVKRTGEKVFLECVQDMDHENMFWYRQDPGLGLRLIYFSYDVKMKEKGDIPEGYSVSREKKERFSLILESASTNQTSMYLCASSLLPGGDEKLFFGSGTQLSVL.